Below, 12 T cell receptor beta chains from the same sample are listed, as sequenced in a study of spatial heterogeneity in lung cancer. This sample's time point: sample taken at primary tumor resection. Unsorted whole RNA samples from tumor, nontumor lung or frozen PBMC were sequenced. TCRdb recomputed calls from the 5' RACE reads with MiXCR, one row per CDR3 protein. The table lists around 75,000 distinct CDR3 sequences, 13% of them singletons. This sample comprised PBMCs, obtained at surgery. These receptors came from a male donor with early-stage non-small cell lung cancer.

This clonotype came up a few times. V is TRBV11-2 and J is TRBJ1-4; possible D gene TRBD1, 6 bases. Trimming took off 5 bases at V and 8 bases at J, with 21 bases between the two ends. Per the germline V gene, CDR1 is SGHAT and CDR2 is FQNNGV. This CDR3 spans 16 amino acids. In DNA, the CDR3 is TGTGCCAGCAGCCCAGGATCCGGACAGTTAGTCGAAAAACTGTTTTTT. This gives the protein CASSPGSGQLVEKLFF.

Comments on this clonotype: A much larger clone lies a single base off, so this may be a read error. Because the CDR3 is missing its conserved closing phenylalanine or tryptophan, this is likely a read error. The V call is TRBV3-1, the J call TRBJ1-3; D uncertain. This CDR3 has 14 amino acids. Germline V gene sequence: CDR1 LGHDT, CDR2 YNNKEL (reference sequence). Trimming removed 3 bases at V and 0 bases at J, with 6 bases between. The CDR3 bases are TGTGCCAGCAGCCAGGAAAGCTCTGGAAACACCATATATCTT. Protein sequence: CASSQESSGNTIYL.

This chain links TRBV6-1 with TRBJ2-7; 8 nucleotides agree with TRBD2. The length of the CDR3 is 19 residues. J was trimmed by 7 bases and V by 2 bases; bases with no gene match: 22. CDR1 MNHNS and CDR2 SASEGT come from the germline V gene. The CDR3 sequence is CASSESSGLVGASTREQYF. CDR3 sequence (DNA): TGTGCCAGCAGTGAATCTTCGGGACTAGTGGGAGCATCGACTCGGGAGCAGTACTTC.

The J gene is TRBJ2-7, the V gene TRBV6-6; 8 positions agree with TRBD2. CDR3 length equals 14 residues. With V trimmed by 5 bases and J by 5 bases, 8 bases remained unmatched. Germline values: CDR1 MNHNY, CDR2 SVGAGI (reference sequence). In DNA, the CDR3 is TGTGCCAGCAGTCCTTTCCCACTAGCGGACGAGCAGTACTTC. This translates into CASSPFPLADEQYF.

The V call is TRBV20-1, the J call TRBJ2-5, with unresolved D. Germline loops: CDR1 DFQATT, CDR2 SNEGSKA (reference sequence). Deletions cut 3 bases from V and 4 bases from J, with 6 bases between. The CDR3 consists of 11 residues. This CDR3 is CSARSRETQYF. The CDR3 DNA is TGCAGTGCTAGGAGCCGAGAGACCCAGTACTTC.

The V gene is TRBV20-1, the J gene TRBJ2-1, with 10 bases identical to TRBD2. The J segment lost 7 bases and the V segment lost 5 bases, leaving 8 bases of the junction unmatched. Germline values: CDR1 DFQATT, CDR2 SNEGSKA (reference sequence). The CDR3 has 14 amino acids. Here the CDR3 reads CSADPSGRENEQFF. The CDR3 DNA is TGCAGTGCTGACCCTAGCGGGAGAGAGAATGAGCAGTTCTTC.

The gene calls are TRBV5-6 and TRBJ1-1; the D is unclear. Germline lookup yields CDR1 SGHDT and CDR2 YYEEEE. V lost 3 bases to trimming and J lost 3 bases, with 3 bases between them. The CDR3 sequence is 11 residues long. CDR3 in DNA: TGTGCCAGCAGCTCTTACACTGAAGCTTTCTTT. This gives the protein CASSSYTEAFF. The full variable domain, rest sourced from reference TRBV5-6 and TRBJ1-1, is DAGVTQSPTHLIKTRGQQVTLRCSPKSGHDTVSWYQQALGQGPQFIFQYYEEEERQRGNFPDRFSGHQFPNYSSELNVNALLLGDSALYLCASSSYTEAFFGQGTRLTVV.

This clonotype was recorded many times. The CDR3 region is CASSQSMGNQPQHF. CDR3 nucleotides: TGTGCCAGCAGTCAGAGCATGGGGAACCAGCCCCAGCATTTT. The chain combines TRBV7-9 with TRBJ1-5; D gene ambiguous. This CDR3 has 14 amino acids. Germline CDR1 reads SEHNR; CDR2 reads FQNEAQ (reference sequence). Trimming stripped 6 bases from V and 7 bases from J, with 16 bases between. Using reference TRBV7-9 and TRBJ1-5 for the parts outside the CDR3, the full variable domain is DTGVSQNPRHKITKRGQNVTFRCDPISEHNRLYWYRQTLGQGPEFLTYFQNEAQLEKSRLLSDRFSAERPKGSFSTLEIQRTEQGDSAMYLCASSQSMGNQPQHFGDGTRLSIL.

The chain has TRBV6-1 and TRBJ1-1, with D unresolved. Germline lookup yields CDR1 MNHNS and CDR2 SASEGT. This CDR3 has 14 amino acids. V was clipped by 8 bases and J by 0 bases, with 13 bases between them. In DNA form, the CDR3 reads TGTGCCAGCTACCGGGCCCGTTTGAACACTGAAGCTTTCTTT. This encodes CASYRARLNTEAFF.

The V gene is TRBV7-9, the J gene TRBJ1-2; D remains ambiguous. The V gene lost 0 bases and the J gene lost 4 bases, with 9 bases spanning the gap. The germline CDR1 and CDR2 sequences are SEHNR and FQNEAQ (reference sequence). This CDR3 is built from 14 residues. CDR3 loop: CASSLAGRSYGYTF. CDR3 DNA: TGTGCCAGCAGCTTAGCTGGCAGGAGCTATGGCTACACCTTC.

Ten or more counts support this clonotype. The rearrangement joins TRBV20-1 to TRBJ2-1, with D tentatively TRBD1 or TRBD2 (5 bases each). The CDR3 is 15 residues long. Germline V CDR1 and CDR2: DFQATT, SNEGSKA (reference sequence). V lost 0 bases, J lost 2 bases, and 11 bases lay in between. The CDR3 DNA reads TGCAGTGCTAGAGATAGGGACCGACCCTACAATGAGCAGTTCTTC. Translating gives CSARDRDRPYNEQFF.

In its sample, this clonotype was seen a few times. The gene calls are TRBV29-1 and TRBJ1-1, with D maybe TRBD1 (5 bases). This CDR3 is 12 amino acids long. From germline, CDR1 is SQVTM and CDR2 ANQGSEA. Trimming cost V 7 bases and J 1 base, with 10 bases left between them. The CDR3 DNA sequence: TGCAGCGCCAGGGCGGCGAACACTGAAGCTTTCTTT. This sequence encodes CSARAANTEAFF. Looking up the rest from reference TRBV29-1 and TRBJ1-1 gives the full variable domain: SAVISQKPSRDICQRGTSLTIQCQVDSQVTMMFWYRQQPGQSLTLIATANQGSEATYESGFVIDKFPISRPNLTFSTLTVSNMSPEDSSIYLCSARAANTEAFFGQGTRLTVV.